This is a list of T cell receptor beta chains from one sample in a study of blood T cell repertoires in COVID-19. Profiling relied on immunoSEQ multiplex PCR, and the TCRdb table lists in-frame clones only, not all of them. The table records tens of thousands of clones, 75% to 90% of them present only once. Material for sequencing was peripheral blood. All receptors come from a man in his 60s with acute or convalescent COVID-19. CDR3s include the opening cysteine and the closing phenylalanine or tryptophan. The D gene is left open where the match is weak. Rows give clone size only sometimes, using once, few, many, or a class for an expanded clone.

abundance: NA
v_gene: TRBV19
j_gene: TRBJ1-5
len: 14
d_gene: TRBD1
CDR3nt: TGTGCCAGTAGTATGGGGACAGGGGGTAAGCCCCAGCATTTT
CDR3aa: CASSMGTGGKPQHF

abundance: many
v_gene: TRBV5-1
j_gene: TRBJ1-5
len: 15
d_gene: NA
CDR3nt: TGCGCCAGCAGCTTGGAAGGGGTTAAGAATCAGCCCCAGCATTTT
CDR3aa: CASSLEGVKNQPQHF

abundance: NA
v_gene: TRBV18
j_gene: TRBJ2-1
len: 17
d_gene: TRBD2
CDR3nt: TGTGCCAGCTCATCGACCCTAGCGGGGGGGGTGTACAATGAGCAGTTCTTC
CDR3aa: CASSSTLAGGVYNEQFF

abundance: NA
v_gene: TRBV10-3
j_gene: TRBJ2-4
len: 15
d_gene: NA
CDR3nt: TGTGCCACCAGGGGGGGGTCATTGGTCAAAAACATTCAGTACTTC
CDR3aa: CATRGGSLVKNIQYF

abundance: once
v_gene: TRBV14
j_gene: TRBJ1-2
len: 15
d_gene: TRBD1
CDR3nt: TGTGCCAGCAGCCAAGATCCGGGACAGAACTATGGCTACACCTTC
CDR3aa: CASSQDPGQNYGYTF

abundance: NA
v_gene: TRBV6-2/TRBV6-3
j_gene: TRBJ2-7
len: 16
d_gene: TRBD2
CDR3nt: TGTGCCAGCAGTTCCCGGACTAGCGGGAGCCCCAACGAGCAGTACTTC
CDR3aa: CASSSRTSGSPNEQYF

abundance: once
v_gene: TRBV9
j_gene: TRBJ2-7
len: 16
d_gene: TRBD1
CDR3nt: TGTGCCAGCAGCGTAGGAGGGACAGGGCTACCCTACGAGCAGTACTTC
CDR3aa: CASSVGGTGLPYEQYF

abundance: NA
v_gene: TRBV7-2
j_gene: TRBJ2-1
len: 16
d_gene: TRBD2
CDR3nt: TGTGCCAGCAGCAGAATAGCGGGGGGCGCTTACAATGAGCAGTTCTTC
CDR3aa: CASSRIAGGAYNEQFF

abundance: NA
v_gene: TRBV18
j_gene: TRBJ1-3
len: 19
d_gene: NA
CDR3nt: TGTGCCAGCTCACCCATCGGAAGCTACAGCAAAAGCTCTGGAAACACCATATATTTT
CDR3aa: CASSPIGSYSKSSGNTIYF

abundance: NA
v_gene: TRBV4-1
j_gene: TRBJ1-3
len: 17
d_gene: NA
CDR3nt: TGCGCCAGCAGCATCCTCCCGACAGGCATCTCTGGAAACACCATATATTTT
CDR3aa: CASSILPTGISGNTIYF

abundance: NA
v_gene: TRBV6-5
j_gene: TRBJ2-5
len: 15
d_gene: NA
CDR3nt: TGTGCCAGCAGCCGTTATGGGACTGTCCAAGAGACCCAGTACTTC
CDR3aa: CASSRYGTVQETQYF

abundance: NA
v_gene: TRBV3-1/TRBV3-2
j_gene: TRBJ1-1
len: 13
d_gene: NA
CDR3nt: TGTGCCAGCAGCCAAGCCCGGAGAACTGAAGCTTTCTTT
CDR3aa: CASSQARRTEAFF

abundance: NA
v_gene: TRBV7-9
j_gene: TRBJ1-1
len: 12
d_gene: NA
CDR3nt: TGTGCCAGCAGCTTAGTTTTGGCAGAAGCTTTCTTT
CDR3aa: CASSLVLAEAFF

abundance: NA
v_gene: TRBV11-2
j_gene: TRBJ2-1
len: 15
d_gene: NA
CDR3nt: TGTGCCAGCAGCCAAAAACAGGGGGGGTATAATGAGCAGTTCTTC
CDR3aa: CASSQKQGGYNEQFF

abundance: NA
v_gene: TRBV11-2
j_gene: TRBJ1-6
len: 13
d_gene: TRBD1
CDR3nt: TGTGCCAGCAGCGGTGACAGGGTATCACCCCTCCACTTT
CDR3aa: CASSGDRVSPLHF

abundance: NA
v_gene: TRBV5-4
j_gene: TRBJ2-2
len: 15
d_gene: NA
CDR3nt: TGTGCCAGCAGCACGGGACACCTGAACACCGGGGAGCTGTTTTTT
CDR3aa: CASSTGHLNTGELFF

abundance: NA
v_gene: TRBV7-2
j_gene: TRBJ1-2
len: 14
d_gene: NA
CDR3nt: TGTGCCAGCAGCATACTGTGGGGGGGCGATGGCTACACCTTC
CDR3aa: CASSILWGGDGYTF

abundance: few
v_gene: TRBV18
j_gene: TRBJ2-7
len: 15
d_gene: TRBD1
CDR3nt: TGTGCCAGCTCACTGGGGACAGGGGTACCCTACGAGCAGTACTTC
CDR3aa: CASSLGTGVPYEQYF

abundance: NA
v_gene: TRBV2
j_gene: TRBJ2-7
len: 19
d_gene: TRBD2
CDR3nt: TGTGCCAGCAGCCTGATCGGGACACCGGGACTAGCGGGGAGCAGCGAGCAGTACTTC
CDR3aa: CASSLIGTPGLAGSSEQYF

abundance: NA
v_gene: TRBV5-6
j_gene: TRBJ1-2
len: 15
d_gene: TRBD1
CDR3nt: TGTGCCAGCAGCGCGGACAGGGGGCGCCTCTATGGCTACACCTTC
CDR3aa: CASSADRGRLYGYTF

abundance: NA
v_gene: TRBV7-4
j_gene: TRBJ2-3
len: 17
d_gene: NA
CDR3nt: TGTGCCAGCAGCGTCAGGACAGAGGACTCAAGGACAGATACGCAGTATTTT
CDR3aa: CASSVRTEDSRTDTQYF

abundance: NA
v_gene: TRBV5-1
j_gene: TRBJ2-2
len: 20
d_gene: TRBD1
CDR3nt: TGCGCCAGCAGCTTGTTTTGGACAGGGGGCGCGCTTACGAACACCGGGGAGCTGTTTTTT
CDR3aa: CASSLFWTGGALTNTGELFF

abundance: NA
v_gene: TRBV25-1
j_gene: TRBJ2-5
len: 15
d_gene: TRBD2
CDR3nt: TGTGCCAGCAACCGGGGGGGCTGGGGGCAAGAGACCCAGTACTTC
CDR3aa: CASNRGGWGQETQYF

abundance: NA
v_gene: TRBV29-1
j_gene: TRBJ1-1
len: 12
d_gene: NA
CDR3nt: TGCAGCTCATTCTCAGGGTCTTCTGAAGCTTTCTTT
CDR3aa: CSSFSGSSEAFF

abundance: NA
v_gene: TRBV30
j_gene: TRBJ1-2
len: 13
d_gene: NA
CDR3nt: TGTGCCTGGAGTGTACTGAGGAATGGTGGCTACACCTTC
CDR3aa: CAWSVLRNGGYTF

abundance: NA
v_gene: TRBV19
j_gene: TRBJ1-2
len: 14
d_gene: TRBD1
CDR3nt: TGTGCCAGTAGTACCGGGACAGGGAATAAAATCTACACCTTC
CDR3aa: CASSTGTGNKIYTF

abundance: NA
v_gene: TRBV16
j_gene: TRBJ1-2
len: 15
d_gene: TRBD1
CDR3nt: TGTGCCAGCAGCCAGGCGACAGGGGGATTCTATGGCTACACCTTC
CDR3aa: CASSQATGGFYGYTF

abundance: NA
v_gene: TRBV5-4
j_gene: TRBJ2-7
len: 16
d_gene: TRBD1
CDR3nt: TGTGCCAGCAGCATTGACAGGGCCGCGGCTGTATACGAGCAGTACTTC
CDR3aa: CASSIDRAAAVYEQYF

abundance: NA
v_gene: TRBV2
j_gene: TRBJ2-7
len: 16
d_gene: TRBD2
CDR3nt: TGTGCCAGCAGTGAATTTGTTAGCGGGAGCTCAGACGAGCAGTACTTC
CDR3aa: CASSEFVSGSSDEQYF

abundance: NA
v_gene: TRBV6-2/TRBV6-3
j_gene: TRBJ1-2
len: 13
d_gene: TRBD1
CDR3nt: TGTGCCAGCAGTGGGACAGCCCTATATGGCTACACCTTC
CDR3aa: CASSGTALYGYTF

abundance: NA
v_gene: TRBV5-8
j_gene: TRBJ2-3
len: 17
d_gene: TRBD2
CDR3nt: TGTGCCAGCAGCTCACCGGGACTAGCGGGGGTTGGTGATACGCAGTATTTT
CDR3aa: CASSSPGLAGVGDTQYF

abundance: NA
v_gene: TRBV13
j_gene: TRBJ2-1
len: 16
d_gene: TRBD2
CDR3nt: TGTGCCAGCAGCTTAGGTCCCGGACTAGCTTTATGGGAGCAGTTCTTC
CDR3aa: CASSLGPGLALWEQFF

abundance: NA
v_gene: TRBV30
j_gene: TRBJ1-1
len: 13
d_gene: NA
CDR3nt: TGTGCCTGGGCTACACAGATGAACACTGAAGCTTTCTTT
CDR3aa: CAWATQMNTEAFF

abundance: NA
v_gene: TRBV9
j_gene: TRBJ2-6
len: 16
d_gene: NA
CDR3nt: TGTGCCAGCAGCACTACAGGGAAAGCTGGGGCCAACGTCCTGACTTTC
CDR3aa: CASSTTGKAGANVLTF

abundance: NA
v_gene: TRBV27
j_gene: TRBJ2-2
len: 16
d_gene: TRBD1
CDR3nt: TGTGCCAGCAGTTTTCCCGGACAGGGGGCGCCCGGGGAGCTGTTTTTT
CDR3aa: CASSFPGQGAPGELFF

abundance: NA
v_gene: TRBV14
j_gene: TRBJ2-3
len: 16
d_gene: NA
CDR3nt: TGTGCCAGCAGCCAAGATTCGGCGGGGTCCTGGGATACGCAGTATTTT
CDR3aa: CASSQDSAGSWDTQYF

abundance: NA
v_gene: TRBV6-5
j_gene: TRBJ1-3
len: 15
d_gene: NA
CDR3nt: TGTGCCAGCAGGATGACGGAGCTCTCTGGAAACACCATATATTTT
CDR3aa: CASRMTELSGNTIYF

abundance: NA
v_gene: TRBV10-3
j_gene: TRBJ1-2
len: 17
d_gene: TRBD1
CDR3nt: TGTGCCATCAGTGAGCCGGGACAGGGTGGTGTTGGCTATGGCTACACCTTC
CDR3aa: CAISEPGQGGVGYGYTF

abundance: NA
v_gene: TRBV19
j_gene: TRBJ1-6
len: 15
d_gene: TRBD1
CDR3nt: TGTGCCAGTAGTATGGTAGGGGGCTGGGGATCACCCCTCCACTTT
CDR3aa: CASSMVGGWGSPLHF

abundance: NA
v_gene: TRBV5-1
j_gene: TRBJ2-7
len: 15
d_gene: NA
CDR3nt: TGCGCCAGCAGCTTGGGATTAGAGATCCCCTACGAGCAGTACTTC
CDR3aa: CASSLGLEIPYEQYF